This TCR beta chain stems from a study of blood T cell repertoires in COVID-19. Study at large: Samples representing acute and convalescent COVID-19 were sourced from the United States, Italy and Spain. Nucleic acid was either cDNA or gDNA, and it came from T cells, B-cell-depleted T cells, or PBMCs.

The CDR3 contains 15 residues. V was shortened by 4 bases and J by 5 bases, with 18 bases between the two germline ends. The V gene's germline CDR1 is SGDLS and CDR2 YYNGEE. In the original analysis: Nucleated cell counts were estimated from reference gene primer amplification. Data came from immunoSEQ multiplex PCR; TCRdb stores just in-frame clones and leaves some out. That table is the source of V, J and clone size, and D and trimming were worked out from the DNA. The sample lists 210,000 or so clones, approximately 90% occurring once. This chain uses TRBV9 with TRBJ1-1, with no clear D. The sample comprised peripheral blood. The TCR originated in a man aged 30 to 39 with acute or convalescent COVID-19. CDR3 in amino acids: CASSPSGGGSTEAFF. The DNA of the CDR3 is TGTGCCAGCAGCCCAAGCGGAGGCGGATCGACTGAAGCTTTCTTT.